This passage covers 10 T cell receptor beta chains from one sample sequenced in a study of OX40 agonist ivuxolimab in advanced cancers. Measured with immunoSEQ multiplex PCR; TCRdb has only the in-frame clones, and not every one. The sample holds some 70,000 clones, approximately 86% seen once. The sequences come from CD4+ or CD8+ T cells sorted from blood, collected in a trial of the OX40 agonist ivuxolimab. These TCRs come from an adult with an advanced solid tumor such as melanoma, head and neck, liver or kidney cancer.

This clone has just one count. The chain uses TRBV6-6 and TRBJ2-1, with TRBD1 matching 10 bases. Germline V lookup: CDR1 MNHNY, CDR2 SVGAGI (reference sequence). The CDR3 is 15 residues long. V was clipped by 8 bases and J by 9 bases; unmatched bases: 13. The CDR3 DNA reads as TGTGCCAGCGGCCCCGGGACAGGGGACGTCAGTGAGCAGTTCTTC. Translation gives CASGPGTGDVSEQFF.

The chain uses TRBV7-2 and TRBJ2-5, with D uncertain. Trimming took 1 base from V and 4 from J, leaving 7 bases between them. CDR1 and CDR2 from the germline V gene are SGHTA and FQGNSA. CDR3 length equals 13 residues. In nucleotides, the CDR3 is TGTGCCAGCAGCTTAGAACGCCGAGAGACCCAGTACTTC. Its translation: CASSLERRETQYF.

The V gene is TRBV7-6, the J gene TRBJ1-1, with D possibly matching TRBD1 (6 bases). V shed 1 base and J shed 3 bases, with 9 bases lying between them. The CDR3 is 14 amino acids. CDR1 and CDR2 from the germline V gene are SGHVS and FNYEAQ. CDR3 in DNA: TGTGCCAGCAGCTTAGTAGGGGGGGACACTGAAGCTTTCTTT. It translates to CASSLVGGDTEAFF.

This rearrangement joins TRBV28 to TRBJ2-5; D gene unclear. The V and J ends lost 2 bases and 2 bases respectively, with 9 bases between them. CDR1 is MDHEN and CDR2 is SYDVKM in the germline V gene. The CDR3 loop spans 14 amino acids. The DNA for the CDR3 is TGTGCCAGCAGTTTACCCCACCGACAAGAGACCCAGTACTTC. Encoded protein: CASSLPHRQETQYF.

V usage is TRBV7-2 and J usage is TRBJ2-4; D might be TRBD1 (5 bases). The germline CDR1 and CDR2 sequences are SGHTA and FQGNSA. This CDR3 is 13 amino acids long. Between the trimmed V and J ends, which lost 2 bases and 8 bases, there was a span of 10 bases. The CDR3 nucleotides are TGTGCCAGCAGCTTACAGGGTTGGCACATTCAGTACTTC. Its translation: CASSLQGWHIQYF.

For the CDR3, the DNA is TGTGCCAGTAGTAGGGTTGGGGCCGACTATGGCTACACCTTC. Its translation is CASSRVGADYGYTF. J is TRBJ1-2 and V is TRBV19; D possibly corresponds to TRBD1 (5 bases). The CDR3 is 14 amino acids. The V end was cut by 4 bases, the J end by 3 bases, with 12 bases between. Germline CDR1 LNHDA, CDR2 SQIVND (reference sequence).

The rearrangement links TRBV11-2 to TRBJ2-5; D ambiguous. Germline loops: CDR1 SGHAT, CDR2 FQNNGV. V shed 3 bases and J shed 3 bases, with 11 bases lying between them. The CDR3 is 14 amino acids. In nucleotides, the CDR3 is TGTGCCAGCAGCTTGGGTAGGCACAAAGAGACCCAGTACTTC. Its translation is CASSLGRHKETQYF.

This chain connects TRBV14 to TRBJ2-7; D is ambiguous. Germline CDR1 reads SGHDN; CDR2 reads FVKESK. The CDR3 spans 15 residues. V was pared by 0 bases and J by 0 bases, with 9 bases between. CDR3 sequence: CASSQELVTSYEQYF. CDR3 in DNA: TGTGCCAGCAGCCAAGAACTCGTGACCTCCTACGAGCAGTACTTC.

V and J are TRBV7-3 and TRBJ2-1; 8 nucleotides match TRBD2. Germline loops: CDR1 SGHTA, CDR2 FQGTGA. After removal of 4 bases from V and 1 base from J, the junction contained 3 bases not matched to a gene. The CDR3 is 15 amino acids. In DNA, the CDR3 is TGTGCCAGCAGCTACTCGGGGGGGTCCTACAATGAGCAGTTCTTC. Translated, it gives CASSYSGGSYNEQFF.

CDR3: CASSSSTGRIGELFF. The CDR3 bases are TGTGCCAGTAGTTCGTCGACAGGCAGGATCGGGGAGCTGTTTTTT. V usage is TRBV19 and J usage is TRBJ2-2; a possible D gene is TRBD1 (6 bases). V lost 5 bases and J 7 bases, leaving 17 bases between the germline ends. Germline CDR1 and CDR2: LNHDA and SQIVND (reference sequence). The CDR3 has 15 amino acids.